These T cell receptor beta chains were read from a single sample in a study of T cell responses to AZD1222 COVID-19 vaccine. Method: immunoSEQ multiplex PCR; TCRdb's copy keeps in-frame clones and lacks some. The table records 90,000 to 120,000 clones, roughly 86% of them present only once. The sample consisted of peripheral blood, taken 28 days after the second dose of the MenACWY control vaccine. The receptors stem from an adult who received the MenACWY meningococcal vaccine as a control. Both conserved end residues are part of each CDR3. A D gene is named only where the DNA matches it firmly. Expanded clones are given a class, and other clones once, few, many or no size at all.

>18|once|.|TRBJ1-5|TRBV7-8
CASSLPPLVQGSNQPQHF
TGTGCCAGCAGCTTACCCCCCCTGGTGCAGGGCTCCAATCAGCCCCAGCATTTT
>14|.|.|TRBJ1-2|TRBV5-4
CASSPDMMNYGYTF
TGTGCCAGCAGCCCGGACATGATGAACTATGGCTACACCTTC
>16|.|.|TRBJ1-6|TRBV4-3
CASSQAGSSYNSPLHF
TGCGCCAGCAGCCAAGCAGGTTCCTCCTATAATTCACCCCTCCACTTT
>16|.|.|TRBJ2-7|TRBV19
CASSIQGQRSTYEQYF
TGTGCCAGTAGTATCCAAGGACAGCGCAGTACCTACGAGCAGTACTTC
>15|.|.|TRBJ1-4|TRBV15
CATSRGGAHNEKLFF
TGTGCCACCAGCAGAGGAGGGGCCCATAATGAAAAACTGTTTTTT
>14|.|.|TRBJ1-5|TRBV5-8
CASSFPSGSQPQHF
TGTGCCAGCAGCTTTCCGTCTGGGAGTCAGCCCCAGCATTTT
>14|few|.|TRBJ1-1|TRBV24-1
CATSDSKTNTEAFF
TGTGCCACCAGTGATTCAAAAACAAACACTGAAGCTTTCTTT
>19|.|TRBD2|TRBJ2-4|TRBV6-1
CASSALLAGGRLAKNIQYF
TGTGCCAGCAGTGCACTACTAGCGGGGGGGCGTCTGGCCAAAAACATTCAGTACTTC
>15|.|TRBD1|TRBJ2-3|TRBV18
CASSLDRGSQDTQYF
TGTGCCAGCTCACTGGACAGGGGCTCGCAGGATACGCAGTATTTT
>14|.|.|TRBJ2-3|TRBV18
CASSPLRSSDTQYF
TGTGCCAGCTCACCCCTCCGATCATCAGATACGCAGTATTTT
>14|.|TRBD1|TRBJ1-5|TRBV2
CASSLQGRNQPQHF
TGTGCCAGCAGCCTACAGGGGCGCAATCAGCCCCAGCATTTT
>12|.|.|TRBJ2-7|TRBV19
CAMTGRAYEQYF
TGTGCCATGACGGGCAGGGCCTACGAGCAGTACTTC
>14|.|.|TRBJ2-2|TRBV19
CASTGGRNTGELFF
TGTGCCAGTACCGGGGGCCGGAACACCGGGGAGCTGTTTTTT
>15|.|.|TRBJ2-7|TRBV30
CAWSPGQGIIYEQYF
TGTGCCTGGAGTCCAGGGCAGGGGATAATCTACGAGCAGTACTTC
>13|once|.|TRBJ2-3|TRBV7-2
CASRLTGTDTQYF
TGTGCCAGCCGTCTAACTGGCACAGATACGCAGTATTTT
>15|.|.|TRBJ2-1|TRBV6-2/TRBV6-3
CASSLGPLSYNEQFF
TGTGCCAGCAGCCTCGGACCCCTCTCCTACAATGAGCAGTTCTTC
>12|.|.|TRBJ2-2|TRBV24-1
CATAEPTGELFF
TGTGCCACCGCGGAGCCCACCGGGGAGCTGTTTTTT
>13|.|.|TRBJ1-5|TRBV7-2
CASSSESNQPQHF
TGTGCCAGCAGCTCGGAGAGCAATCAGCCCCAGCATTTT
>14|.|.|TRBJ1-2|TRBV21-1
CASSDTRGGRGYTF
TGTGCCAGCAGCGATACTAGAGGGGGTCGGGGCTACACCTTC
>13|.|.|TRBJ2-7|TRBV18
CASSEGTAYEQYF
TGTGCCAGCTCAGAGGGCACCGCCTACGAGCAGTACTTC